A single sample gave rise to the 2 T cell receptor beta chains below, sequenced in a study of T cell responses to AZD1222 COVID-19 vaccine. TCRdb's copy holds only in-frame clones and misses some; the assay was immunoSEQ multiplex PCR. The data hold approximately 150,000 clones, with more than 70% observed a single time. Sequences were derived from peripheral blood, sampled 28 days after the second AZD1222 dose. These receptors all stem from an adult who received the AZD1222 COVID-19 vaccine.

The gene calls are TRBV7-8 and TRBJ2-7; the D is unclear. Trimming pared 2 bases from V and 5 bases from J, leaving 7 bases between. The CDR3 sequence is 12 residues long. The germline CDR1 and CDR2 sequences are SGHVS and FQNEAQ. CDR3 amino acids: CASSLTLNEQYF. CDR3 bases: TGTGCCAGCAGCTTAACCTTGAACGAGCAGTACTTC.

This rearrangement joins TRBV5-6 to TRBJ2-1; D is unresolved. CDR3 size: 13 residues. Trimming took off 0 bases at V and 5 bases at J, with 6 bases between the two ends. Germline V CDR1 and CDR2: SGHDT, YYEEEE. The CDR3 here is CASSLGRNNEQFF. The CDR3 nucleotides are TGTGCCAGCAGCTTGGGCCGAAACAATGAGCAGTTCTTC.